This T cell receptor (beta chain) was sequenced for a study of CD8 T cells in ankylosing spondylitis. Each TCR beta library was made by quantitative 5'-RACE that incorporated molecular barcodes. TCRdb reprocessed the 5' RACE reads via MiXCR and lists one record per CDR3 protein. The sample has approximately 220,000 distinct CDR3 sequences, about 17% seen once. The study, taken as a whole, reports: In reactive arthritis synovial fluid and blood, some motif variants had been reported before. Relatively scarce in peripheral blood, disease-linked clones were CD8+. Reports say disease-linked clones showed up significantly more in matched ankylosing spondylitis synovial fluid. What appeared characteristic of ankylosing spondylitis blood was a TCR beta motif of seven to nine highly homologous variants.

The CDR3 sequence is 15 residues long. The V gene end was trimmed by 1 base and the J gene end by 4 bases; junction bases not matched to a gene: 6. Germline lookup yields CDR1 SGHTA and CDR2 FQGNSA. There are a few counts of this clonotype. Its matching antigen is unknown. The clonotype originates from a male donor with ankylosing spondylitis. The chain combines TRBV7-2 with TRBJ2-7; 8 bases line up with TRBD1. Specimen: blood, either unsorted or a sorted T cell fraction (not recorded which). CDR3 coding DNA: TGTGCCAGCAGCTTAGTCGGACAGGGTGGTTACGAGCAGTACTTC. This codes for CASSLVGQGGYEQYF. Complete variable domain (other parts from reference TRBV7-2 and TRBJ2-7): GAGVSQSPSNKVTEKGKDVELRCDPISGHTALYWYRQSLGQGLEFLIYFQGNSAPDKSGLPSDRFSAERTGGSVSTLTIQRTQQEDSAVYLCASSLVGQGGYEQYFGPGTRLTVT.